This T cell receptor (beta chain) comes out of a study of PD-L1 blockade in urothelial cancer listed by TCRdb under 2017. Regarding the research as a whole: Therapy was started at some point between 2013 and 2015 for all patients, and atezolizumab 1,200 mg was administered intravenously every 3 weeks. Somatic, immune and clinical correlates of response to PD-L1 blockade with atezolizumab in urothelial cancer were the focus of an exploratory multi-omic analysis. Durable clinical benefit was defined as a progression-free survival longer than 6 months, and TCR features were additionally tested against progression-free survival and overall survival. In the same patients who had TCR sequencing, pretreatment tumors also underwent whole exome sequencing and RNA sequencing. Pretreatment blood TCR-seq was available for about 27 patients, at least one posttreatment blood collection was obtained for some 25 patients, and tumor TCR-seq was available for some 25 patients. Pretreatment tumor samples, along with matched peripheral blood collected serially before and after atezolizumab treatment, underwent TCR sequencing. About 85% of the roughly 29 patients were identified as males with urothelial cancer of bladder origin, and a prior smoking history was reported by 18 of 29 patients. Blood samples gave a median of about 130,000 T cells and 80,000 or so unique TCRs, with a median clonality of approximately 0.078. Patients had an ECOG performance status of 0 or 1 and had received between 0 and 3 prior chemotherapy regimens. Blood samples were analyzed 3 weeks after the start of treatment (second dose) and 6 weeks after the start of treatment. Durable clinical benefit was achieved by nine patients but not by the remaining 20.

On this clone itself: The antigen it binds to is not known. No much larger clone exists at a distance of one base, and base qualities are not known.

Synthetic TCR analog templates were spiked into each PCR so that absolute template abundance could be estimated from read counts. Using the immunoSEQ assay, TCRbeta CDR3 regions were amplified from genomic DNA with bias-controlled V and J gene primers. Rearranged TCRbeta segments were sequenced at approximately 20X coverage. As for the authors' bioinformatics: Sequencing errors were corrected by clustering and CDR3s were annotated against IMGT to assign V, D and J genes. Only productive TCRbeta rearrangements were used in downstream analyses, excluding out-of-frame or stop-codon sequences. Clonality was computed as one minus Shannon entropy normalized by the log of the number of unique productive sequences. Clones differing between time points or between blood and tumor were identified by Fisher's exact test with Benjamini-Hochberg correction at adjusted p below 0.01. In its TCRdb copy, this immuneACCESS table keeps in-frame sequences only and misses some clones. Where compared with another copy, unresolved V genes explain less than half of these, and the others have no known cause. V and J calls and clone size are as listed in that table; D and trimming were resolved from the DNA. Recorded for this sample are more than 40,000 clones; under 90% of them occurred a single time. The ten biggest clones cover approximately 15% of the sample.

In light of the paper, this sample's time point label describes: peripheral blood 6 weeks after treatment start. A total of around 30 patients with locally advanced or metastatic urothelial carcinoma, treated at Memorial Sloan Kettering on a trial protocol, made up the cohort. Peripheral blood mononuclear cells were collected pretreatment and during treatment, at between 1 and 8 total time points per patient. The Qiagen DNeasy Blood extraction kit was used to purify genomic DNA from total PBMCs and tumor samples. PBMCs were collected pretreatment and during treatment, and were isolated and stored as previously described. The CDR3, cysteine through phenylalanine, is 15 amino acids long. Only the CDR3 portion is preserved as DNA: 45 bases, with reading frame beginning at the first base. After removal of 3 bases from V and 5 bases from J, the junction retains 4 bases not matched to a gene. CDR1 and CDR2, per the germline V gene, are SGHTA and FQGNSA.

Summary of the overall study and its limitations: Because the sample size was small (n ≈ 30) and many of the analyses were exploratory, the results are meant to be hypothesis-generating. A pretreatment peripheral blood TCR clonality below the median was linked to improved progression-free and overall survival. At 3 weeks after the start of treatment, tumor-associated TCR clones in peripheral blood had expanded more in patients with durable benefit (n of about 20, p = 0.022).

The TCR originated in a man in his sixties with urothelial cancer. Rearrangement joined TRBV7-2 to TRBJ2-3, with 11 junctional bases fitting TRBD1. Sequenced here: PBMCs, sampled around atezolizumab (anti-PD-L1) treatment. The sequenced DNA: TGTGCCAGCAGCTTTACCGGGACAGGGGGAGATACGCAGTATTTT. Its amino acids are CASSFTGTGGDTQYF.